Presented here are 10 T cell receptor beta chains from one specimen sequenced in a study of blood T cell repertoires in COVID-19. Assay: immunoSEQ multiplex PCR; the TCRdb copy retains only in-frame clones and omits some. The sample has about 80,000 clones; 60% to 85% are singletons. Sequenced: peripheral blood. The receptors here all came from a human donor in a cohort sampled during active COVID-19.

By share, this clone counts as medium-sized. The genes are TRBV27 and TRBJ1-5; D gene ambiguous. The V gene's germline CDR1 is MNHEY and CDR2 SMNVEV (reference sequence). The CDR3 covers 13 residues. The V and J ends lost 3 bases and 2 bases respectively, with 5 bases between them. The CDR3 loop reads CASSLLGNQPQHF. The CDR3 DNA follows: TGTGCCAGCAGTTTGCTAGGCAATCAGCCCCAGCATTTT.

This rearrangement joins TRBV28 to TRBJ1-6; a possible D gene is TRBD1 (6 bases). The ends were cut back, 3 bases at V and 7 bases at J, with 10 bases in the middle. Germline V gives CDR1 MDHEN, CDR2 SYDVKM. This CDR3 is 14 amino acids long. CDR3 nucleotide sequence: TGTGCCAGCAGTTTCCAGGGGAAAAATTCACCCCTCCACTTT. This codes for CASSFQGKNSPLHF.

This clone came up once. The chain carries TRBV3-1 (or the pseudogene TRBV3-2) and TRBJ2-3, with 9 bases matching TRBD1. Unmatched junction bases numbered 3, after V lost 3 bases and J lost 5 bases. The CDR3 sequence is 14 residues long. Germline assignment: CDR1 LGHDT and CDR2 YNNKEL (reference sequence). CDR3 region: CASSHTGGGDTQYF. In nucleotides, the CDR3 is TGTGCCAGCAGCCATACAGGGGGCGGAGATACGCAGTATTTT.

The chain links TRBV7-2 to TRBJ2-7; 8 bases map to TRBD1. The ends lost 5 bases at V and 6 bases at J; junction bases unmatched: 6. Germline V CDR1 and CDR2: SGHTA, FQGNSA. CDR3 length equals 13 residues. The CDR3 region is CASSPGTGSEQYV. CDR3 DNA: TGTGCCAGCAGCCCCGGGACAGGCTCCGAGCAGTACGTC.

This clone was observed at least ten times. The CDR3 DNA sequence: TGCGCCAGCAGCCAAGTAACAGGGGACGATGAGCAGTTCTTC. Its protein product is CASSQVTGDDEQFF. The chain is built from TRBV4-1 and TRBJ2-1; 7 positions match TRBD1. The CDR3 loop spans 14 amino acids. Germline CDR1 is MGHRA and CDR2 is YSYEKL. J lost 8 bases, V lost 1 base, and 5 bases had no gene match.

This clone was seen a few times. The chain carries TRBV11-2 and TRBJ2-1; D remains ambiguous. Deletions cut 3 bases from V and 1 base from J, with 4 bases between. The CDR3 sequence is 13 residues long. Germline V gives CDR1 SGHAT, CDR2 FQNNGV. The DNA of the CDR3 is TGTGCCAGCAGCTTTCTGTCCTACAATGAGCAGTTCTTC. It codes for CASSFLSYNEQFF.

The V call is TRBV5-1, the J call TRBJ2-3; 7 bases are shared with TRBD1. V was pared by 4 bases and J by 0 bases, with 5 bases of the junction left unmatched. The germline CDR1 and CDR2 sequences are SGHRS and YFSETQ. The CDR3 spans 15 residues. CDR3: CASSPTGPSTDTQYF. The CDR3 DNA is TGCGCCAGCAGCCCGACAGGGCCCAGCACAGATACGCAGTATTTT.

The chain is built from TRBV25-1 and TRBJ1-2; 9 bases are shared with TRBD1. Germline V gene lookup returns CDR1 MGHDK and CDR2 SYGVNS. V lost 7 bases, J lost 8 bases, and 14 bases stayed unmatched. The CDR3 runs 15 residues. CDR3 nucleotide sequence: TGTGCCAGCACCTACCACGGGACAGGGACCGAAGGCTACACCTTC. Its translation is CASTYHGTGTEGYTF.

The genes are TRBV4-1 and TRBJ2-7, with a possible D match to TRBD1 (6 bases). The ends were cut back, 1 base at V and 5 bases at J, with 12 bases in the middle. Germline assignment: CDR1 MGHRA and CDR2 YSYEKL. The CDR3 is made up of 14 amino acids. The CDR3 region is CASSQAQGWHEQYF. CDR3 nucleotide sequence: TGCGCCAGCAGCCAAGCGCAGGGGTGGCACGAGCAGTACTTC.

This clone has only a few counts. V gene TRBV4-1 combines with J gene TRBJ2-3; 10 bases line up with TRBD1. The V gene's germline CDR1 is MGHRA and CDR2 YSYEKL. Germline trimming cut 0 bases from V and 4 bases from J; bases unmatched to any gene: 4. The CDR3 sequence is 16 residues long. CDR3 residues: CASSQEGQGYADTQYF. In DNA, the CDR3 is TGCGCCAGCAGCCAAGAGGGACAGGGGTACGCAGATACGCAGTATTTT.